What follows are 28 T cell receptor beta chains derived from one specimen sequenced in a study of cytomegalovirus exposure and HLA in healthy donors. Amplification used 60 Vbeta primers and 13 Jbeta primers. Method: immunoSEQ multiplex PCR; TCRdb's copy keeps in-frame clones and lacks some. The sample lists about 100,000 clones, roughly four fifths occurring once. The sequenced sample was PBMCs. The source is a male donor in good health and CMV-seropositive.

This clone has just a few counts. This sequence joins TRBV18 and TRBJ1-5; 7 bases map to TRBD1. The CDR3 consists of 14 residues. The V gene's germline CDR1 is KGHSH and CDR2 LQKENI. V shed 3 bases, J shed 3 bases, and the junction held 2 bases outside the gene matches. CDR3 nucleotides: TGTGCCAGCTCACCCACAGGGGCCAATCAGCCCCAGCATTTT. Its translation: CASSPTGANQPQHF.

This chain uses TRBV2 with TRBJ2-3; TRBD2 matches at 7 bases. From germline, CDR1 is SNHLY and CDR2 FYNNEI. Trimming cost V 5 bases and J 3 bases; bases outside gene matches: 8. The CDR3 has 15 residues. As DNA, the CDR3 is TGTGCCAGCAGTTACATGGGGGGAGGGACAGATACGCAGTATTTT. Translation: CASSYMGGGTDTQYF. Combining the CDR3 with reference TRBV2 and TRBJ2-3 gives the whole variable domain EPEVTQTPSHQVTQMGQEVILRCVPISNHLYFYWYRQILGQKVEFLVSFYNNEISEKSEIFDDQFSVERPDGSNFTLKIRSTKLEDSAMYFCASSYMGGGTDTQYFGPGTRLTVL.

The V gene is TRBV15, the J gene TRBJ1-3; tentatively, D is TRBD1 (6 bases). The CDR3 length is 15 residues. Germline lookup yields CDR1 LNHNV and CDR2 YYDKDF (reference sequence). V was pared by 3 bases and J by 0 bases, with 9 bases between. The DNA for the CDR3 is TGTGCCACCAGCAGGGACAGCGTCTCTGGAAACACCATATATTTT. Its protein is CATSRDSVSGNTIYF.

This chain connects TRBV18 to TRBJ1-2; possibly TRBD1 for D (5 bases). Germline V gives CDR1 KGHSH, CDR2 LQKENI. Trimming pared 3 bases from V and 1 base from J, leaving 12 bases between. The CDR3 has 15 amino acids. CDR3 sequence reads: CASSPLGRINYGYTF. The CDR3 coding sequence is TGTGCCAGCTCACCTCTGGGGCGAATTAACTATGGCTACACCTTC.

The V call is TRBV4-3, the J call TRBJ1-1; D may be TRBD1 (6 bases). The CDR3 spans 12 residues. The V gene's germline CDR1 is LGHNA and CDR2 YSLEER. V lost 4 bases to trimming and J lost 8 bases, with 11 bases between them. This CDR3 reads CASSRGQLEAFF. DNA of the CDR3: TGCGCCAGCAGCCGAGGACAGCTCGAAGCTTTCTTT.

V is TRBV5-1 and J is TRBJ1-1, with 8 nucleotides matching TRBD1. Trimming at V came to 4 bases and at J to 1 base, leaving 6 bases not matched to a gene. Germline lookup yields CDR1 SGHRS and CDR2 YFSETQ. The CDR3 spans 15 residues. This chain's CDR3 is CASSARTGQNTEAFF. The CDR3 nucleotides are TGCGCCAGCAGCGCTAGGACAGGGCAGAACACTGAAGCTTTCTTT.

The rearrangement uses TRBV5-1 and TRBJ2-7; 8 positions match TRBD1. Per germline, CDR1 SGHRS and CDR2 YFSETQ. Trimming cost V 0 bases and J 4 bases; bases outside gene matches: 3. CDR3 length: 14 residues. The DNA for the CDR3 is TGCGCCAGCAGCTTGGGGGACAGGTGGTACGAGCAGTACTTC. It yields the protein CASSLGDRWYEQYF.

The rearrangement links TRBV5-8 to TRBJ2-3, with D possibly being TRBD1 (6 bases). Looked up from germline, CDR1 is SGHTS and CDR2 is YDEGEE. The CDR3 covers 17 residues. V was cut by 4 bases and J by 1 base, with 19 bases left in between. The CDR3 here is CASSLRYSGGGTDTQYF. The CDR3 coding sequence is TGTGCCAGCAGCCTACGTTACTCTGGGGGCGGCACAGATACGCAGTATTTT.

The rearrangement links TRBV5-1 to TRBJ1-1, with D unclear. V was cut by 1 base and J by 3 bases, with 13 bases left in between. The CDR3 consists of 15 residues. CDR1 SGHRS and CDR2 YFSETQ come from the germline V gene. Written as DNA, the CDR3 is TGCGCCAGCAGCTTGTTAGGCGGGCCGGACACTGAAGCTTTCTTT. This translates into CASSLLGGPDTEAFF.

The chain is built from TRBV29-1 and TRBJ1-2; D unclear. This CDR3 is 12 amino acids long. The germline V and J ends were trimmed by 6 bases and 8 bases, with 16 bases remaining between them. Germline V gene data show CDR1 as SQVTM and CDR2 as ANQGSEA. This chain's CDR3 is CSVLEAGKGYTF. The DNA for the CDR3 is TGCAGCGTATTGGAAGCGGGTAAGGGCTACACCTTC.

The chain carries TRBV25-1 and TRBJ1-1; 9 bases fit TRBD1. This CDR3 is 14 amino acids long. CDR1 is MGHDK and CDR2 is SYGVNS in the germline V gene. V shed 6 bases and J 5 bases; nucleotides not matched to a gene: 7. The DNA of the CDR3 is TGTGCCAGCAGCCAACAGGGGGCATGGACTGAAGCTTTCTTT. It translates to CASSQQGAWTEAFF.

The chain uses TRBV15 and TRBJ1-5; possible D gene TRBD1, 5 bases. The germline V gene has CDR1 LNHNV and CDR2 YYDKDF (reference sequence). The CDR3 contains 12 residues. Trimming cost V 1 base and J 8 bases, with 6 bases left between them. CDR3 in DNA: TGTGCCACCAGCAGAGCGGGGGAGCCCCAGCATTTT. Translated: CATSRAGEPQHF.

The chain combines TRBV19 with TRBJ1-1, with 8 positions matching TRBD1. Trimming cost V 3 bases and J 4 bases; bases outside gene matches: 10. Germline loops: CDR1 LNHDA, CDR2 SQIVND (reference sequence). The CDR3 is 16 residues long. CDR3 sequence reads: CASSIGQGGYGTEAFF. The DNA of the CDR3 is TGTGCCAGTAGTATCGGACAGGGAGGTTATGGCACTGAAGCTTTCTTT.

This sequence joins TRBV11-3 and TRBJ2-1; TRBD1 matches at 8 bases. Germline V gene sequence: CDR1 SGHNT, CDR2 YENEEA. The CDR3 length is 16 residues. V lost 5 bases to trimming and J lost 3 bases; unmatched junction nucleotides: 9. The CDR3 coding sequence is TGTGCCAGCAGCCGTTCATTGGGACAGGACTACAATGAGCAGTTCTTC. This encodes CASSRSLGQDYNEQFF. The variable domain in full, with the rest retrieved from reference TRBV11-3 and TRBJ2-1, is EAGVVQSPRYKIIEKKQPVAFWCNPISGHNTLYWYLQNLGQGPELLIRYENEEAVDDSQLPKDRFSAERLKGVDSTLKIQPAELGDSAVYLCASSRSLGQDYNEQFFGPGTRLTVL.

In its sample, this clone was seen a few times. The chain carries TRBV29-1 and TRBJ2-1; D is possibly TRBD1 (5 bases). Per germline, CDR1 SQVTM and CDR2 ANQGSEA. The CDR3 sequence is 11 residues long. V was pared by 4 bases and J by 7 bases, with 8 bases between. CDR3 DNA sequence: TGCAGCGTTGCCAGGGCGAATGAGCAGTTCTTC. Translated, it gives CSVARANEQFF.

The chain's CDR3 is CASSDDSQPQHF. The CDR3 bases are TGTGCCAGCAGTGATGACAGTCAGCCCCAGCATTTT. The rearrangement links TRBV2 to TRBJ1-5, with D possibly matching TRBD1 (5 bases). The CDR3 extends over 12 amino acids. CDR1 and CDR2 (germline): SNHLY, FYNNEI. Trimming removed 3 bases at V and 6 bases at J, with 6 bases between.

The CDR3 sequence is CASSETPGAGYNEQFF. In DNA form, the CDR3 reads TGTGCCAGCAGTGAAACACCAGGGGCTGGCTACAATGAGCAGTTCTTC. This sequence joins TRBV2 and TRBJ2-1; D might be TRBD1 (6 bases). Germline loops: CDR1 SNHLY, CDR2 FYNNEI. Trimming pared 2 bases from V and 3 bases from J, leaving 14 bases between. The CDR3 has 16 residues.

V is TRBV7-2 and J is TRBJ1-1; no reliable D call. Germline lookup yields CDR1 SGHTA and CDR2 FQGNSA. The V end was cut by 2 bases, the J end by 1 base, with 8 bases between. The CDR3 runs 14 residues. As DNA, the CDR3 is TGTGCCAGCAGCTTAAGGAGGGAGAACACTGAAGCTTTCTTT. The encoded protein is CASSLRRENTEAFF.

This chain connects TRBV11-2 to TRBJ2-3; D may be TRBD2 (5 bases). The V end lost 5 bases, the J end lost 0 bases, and 21 bases lay between the germline ends. The germline V gene encodes CDR1 SGHAT and CDR2 FQNNGV. The CDR3 loop spans 18 amino acids. This CDR3 reads CASSPSLDGRSSTDTQYF. The CDR3 coding sequence is TGTGCCAGCAGCCCTAGCCTGGACGGACGTTCTAGCACAGATACGCAGTATTTT.

Remarks on this clone: As the CDR3 is not closed by the conserved phenylalanine or tryptophan, this likely results from a read error. No DNA is shown, since the ends of the CDR3 on it are uncertain; the CDR3 is the one TCRdb lists. V is TRBV7-2 and J is TRBJ1-2; the D call of TRBD1 is as the table states it, not checked on the DNA. The CDR3 region is 12 residues in length, termini included. The germline V gene has CDR1 SGHTA and CDR2 FQGNSA. The CDR3 loop is CASSSQGRRLLI.

V usage is TRBV6-1 and J usage is TRBJ1-1; no reliable D call. In germline, CDR1 is MNHNS, CDR2 SASEGT. Trimming removed 6 bases from V and 10 bases from J, with 12 bases in between. There are 11 residues in the CDR3. The CDR3 bases are TGTGCCAGCAGCTGGGAGCGGAGAGCTTTCTTT. This gives the protein CASSWERRAFF.

This chain links TRBV4-3 with TRBJ2-2; 14 nucleotides line up with TRBD2. This CDR3 has 19 amino acids. V gave up 2 bases and J gave up 4 bases; unmatched junction bases: 9. Germline lookup yields CDR1 LGHNA and CDR2 YSLEER. This CDR3 reads CASSQLTSGGAVGTGELFF. CDR3 DNA sequence: TGCGCCAGCAGCCAACTGACTAGCGGGGGGGCCGTCGGCACCGGGGAGCTGTTTTTT.

The chain recombines TRBV19 with TRBJ1-4; 7 bases map to TRBD1. J was trimmed by 6 bases and V by 7 bases; bases with no gene match: 8. CDR1 and CDR2 (germline): LNHDA, SQIVND (reference sequence). The CDR3 spans 14 residues. This CDR3 reads CASNMQGDYEKLFF. The DNA for the CDR3 is TGTGCCAGTAATATGCAGGGGGACTATGAAAAACTGTTTTTT.

The rearrangement links TRBV19 to TRBJ1-6; D possibly corresponds to TRBD1 (5 bases). Trimming shortened V by 3 bases and J by 0 bases, and 12 bases separated the two germline ends. This CDR3 has 17 residues. Germline CDR1 LNHDA, CDR2 SQIVND (reference sequence). The CDR3 DNA reads as TGTGCCAGTAGTATTACGCAGGGAAGCTCCTATAATTCACCCCTCCACTTT. It specifies CASSITQGSSYNSPLHF.

This chain joins TRBV7-2 and TRBJ2-5; no clear D. V gave up 7 bases and J gave up 4 bases, with 13 bases separating them. The CDR3 totals 13 residues. The germline V gene has CDR1 SGHTA and CDR2 FQGNSA. CDR3 nucleotide sequence: TGTGCCAGCACCGTCCCCCCGGTAGAGACCCAGTACTTC. This gives the protein CASTVPPVETQYF. Based on the CDR3 plus reference TRBV7-2 and TRBJ2-5, the full variable domain is GAGVSQSPSNKVTEKGKDVELRCDPISGHTALYWYRQSLGQGLEFLIYFQGNSAPDKSGLPSDRFSAERTGGSVSTLTIQRTQQEDSAVYLCASTVPPVETQYFGPGTRLLVL.

Of note for this clone: One junction end disagrees with the germline gene, perhaps due to a read error. The same CDR3 arises from other DNA sequences in this sample as well. The V gene is TRBV7-9, the J gene TRBJ2-2; possibly TRBD2 for D (5 bases). The CDR3 has 12 amino acids. From germline, CDR1 is SEHNR and CDR2 FQNEAQ (reference sequence). The CDR3 DNA follows: TGTGCCAGCCCGGAGCTAATCGGGGAGCTGTTCTTT. This encodes CASPELIGELFF. Full variable domain (missing parts from reference TRBV7-9 and TRBJ2-2): DTGVSQNPRHKITKRGQNVTFRCDPISEHNRLYWYRQTLGQGPEFLTYFQNEAQLEKSRLLSDRFSAERPKGSFSTLEIQRTEQGDSAMYLCASPELIGELFFGEGSRLTVL.

The chain joins TRBV29-1 to TRBJ2-3, with 14 bases lining up with TRBD2. V was pared by 5 bases and J by 4 bases, with 17 bases of the junction left unmatched. This CDR3 is built from 19 residues. CDR1 and CDR2 (germline): SQVTM, ANQGSEA. CDR3 loop: CSVLSGLAGVFISADTQYF. In DNA, the CDR3 is TGCAGCGTTCTTTCGGGACTAGCGGGGGTATTTATCAGTGCAGATACGCAGTATTTT.

The chain uses TRBV30 and TRBJ2-4, with D possibly matching TRBD1 (6 bases). Trimming pared 8 bases from V and 4 bases from J, leaving 18 bases between. CDR1 and CDR2 (germline): GTSNPN, SVGIG (reference sequence). The CDR3 totals 14 residues. Written as DNA, the CDR3 is TGTGCCCGGAACTGGGGCAGGGGAAAAAACATTCAGTACTTC. Its translation: CARNWGRGKNIQYF. The complete variable domain, with remaining parts taken from reference TRBV30 and TRBJ2-4, reads SQTIHQWPATLVQPVGSPLSLECTVEGTSNPNLYWYRQAAGRGLQLLFYSVGIGQISSEVPQNLSASRPQDRQFILSSKKLLLSDSGFYLCARNWGRGKNIQYFGAGTRLSVL.